This T cell receptor (beta chain) was observed in a study of Ad26.COV2.S vaccination and SARS-CoV-2 variants. Across the whole study: Ad26.COV2.S given intramuscularly, once or twice 56 days apart.

With V trimmed by 3 bases and J by 5 bases, 5 bases remained unmatched. Germline V gene lookup returns CDR1 SGHRS and CDR2 YFSETQ. The CDR3 totals 16 residues. The assay was immunoSEQ multiplex PCR, and TCRdb's table has in-frame clones only and misses some. This repertoire shows roughly 500,000 clones, 89% found once; its top ten account for about 2.5%. Sample treatment: some 19 received Ad26.COV2.S at low or high dose, single or two shots; roughly five received placebo; per-sample allocation not given. Samples were taken on day 63 after the first vaccine or placebo injection. Whoever gave the sample was an adult aged 18-55 years in Boston.

Material: peripheral blood, obtained in a trial of Ad26.COV2.S vaccine versus placebo. The V call is TRBV5-1, the J call TRBJ2-2, with TRBD2 matching over 12 bases. This clonotype was sampled from a person aged 18-60 years who received the Ad26.COV2.S COVID-19 vaccine or a placebo. In DNA, the CDR3 is TGCGCCAGCAGCTGGGGACTAGCGGGTAGAACCGGGGAGCTGTTTTTT. Encoded protein: CASSWGLAGRTGELFF. Supplemented by reference TRBV5-1 and TRBJ2-2, the full variable domain reads KAGVTQTPRYLIKTRGQQVTLSCSPISGHRSVSWYQQTPGQGLQFLFEYFSETQRNKGNFPGRFSGRQFSNSRSEMNVSTLELGDSALYLCASSWGLAGRTGELFFGEGSRLTVL.